This T cell receptor beta chain was sequenced in a study of shared clonotypes between healthy human individuals. Roughly 90 million PBMCs served as the genomic DNA source for unsorted samples. CDR1 SGHAT and CDR2 FQNNGV come from the germline V gene. The CDR3 totals 12 residues. The V end lost 0 bases, the J end lost 4 bases, and 4 bases lay between the germline ends. Libraries were prepared by immunoSEQ multiplex PCR; TCRdb keeps only in-frame clonotypes and omits some of them. The sample consists of about 480,000 clones, less than 85% of them appearing once. Sequenced: PBMCs. This clonotype was sampled from a woman aged 40 to 50 in good health. Some clones in this sample may be carry-over from other donors' samples. The rearrangement joins TRBV11-2 to TRBJ2-7, with unresolved D. CDR3 sequence (DNA): TGTGCCAGCAGCTTAGATCGTTACGAGCAGTACTTC. Its protein is CASSLDRYEQYF.